This T cell receptor beta chain was retrieved from a study of response to subunit inactivated influenza vaccine. TCRdb processed the RT-PCR reads anew with MiXCR; each CDR3 protein has one entry. The sample yields roughly 790,000 distinct CDR3 sequences, about 20% seen once. This CDR3 contains 15 residues. Germline-derived CDR1 and CDR2 are MNHEY and SVGEGT. Trimming left V 2 bases short and J 6 bases short, with 14 bases between. Sequenced here: PBMCs from blood, sampled about 5 days after vaccination. The chain joins TRBV6-2 or TRBV6-3 to TRBJ2-1; unclear D gene. This TCR derives from a man aged 50-59 years who received an inactivated influenza vaccine. The CDR3: CASSYLIGKANEQFF. DNA for the CDR3: TGTGCCAGCAGTTACCTGATTGGGAAGGCCAATGAGCAGTTCTTC.